Below, one T cell receptor (beta chain) is given with its context. The antigen remains unidentified. This entry comes from a study of cytomegalovirus exposure and HLA in healthy donors. The PCR used 60 Vbeta and 13 Jbeta primers. Assay used: immunoSEQ multiplex PCR; TCRdb lists only in-frame clones, some missing. This listing includes roughly 65,000 clones. Findings of the study overall: Many donors shared some public TCRs, even though most TCR sequences were rare. The majority of CMV-associated TCR beta chains were reported as apparently HLA-restricted in a later analysis. Earlier analysis found most TCR beta V segments productive about 87% or about 30% of the time. Later on, a genetic analysis was performed. It linked a missense variant in DCLRE1C with V- and J-gene trimming of TCR beta.

The source material was PBMCs. The sequence came from a boy younger than 18 in good health and CMV-seronegative.

CDR3 bases: TGTGCCTGCCGGGACAGGGGATCCGGGGCCAACGTCCTGACTTTC. It is translated as CACRDRGSGANVLTF. The rearrangement joins TRBV7-6 to TRBJ2-6; 10 bases line up with TRBD1. CDR3 length: 15 amino acids. V was clipped by 11 bases and J by 4 bases; unmatched bases: 8. The germline gives CDR1 SGHVS, CDR2 FNYEAQ.